These 11 T cell receptor beta chains were sequenced from one sample in a study of cytomegalovirus exposure and HLA in healthy donors. PCR was performed using 60 Vbeta and 13 Jbeta primers. Assay: immunoSEQ multiplex PCR; the TCRdb copy retains only in-frame clones and omits some. The table records more than 80,000 clones, roughly four fifths of them present only once. The sequenced sample was PBMCs. The source of these receptors is a man aged 50-60 years in good health and CMV-seronegative.

This chain links TRBV7-2 with TRBJ2-3; 15 positions match TRBD2. The CDR3 runs to 17 residues. CDR1 is SGHTA, CDR2 FQGNSA, per germline. The V and J ends lost 4 bases and 7 bases, in that order; junction bases with no gene match: 9. The CDR3 protein is CASSSGLAGGFGYTQYF. In DNA form, the CDR3 reads TGTGCCAGCAGCTCTGGACTAGCGGGGGGGTTCGGGTATACGCAGTATTTT.

The chain carries TRBV28 and TRBJ1-5, with a possible D match to TRBD1 (6 bases). The germline gives CDR1 MDHEN, CDR2 SYDVKM. This CDR3 has 16 residues. Trimming cost V 2 bases and J 0 bases, with 11 bases left between them. CDR3 sequence (DNA): TGTGCCAGCAGTTTAACAGGGAAATATAGCAATCAGCCCCAGCATTTT. Amino acid sequence: CASSLTGKYSNQPQHF.

The count of this clone is one. The chain has TRBV10-1 and TRBJ2-3, with 8 bases identical to TRBD1. CDR1 is WNHNN, CDR2 SYGVQD, per germline (reference sequence). V was clipped by 5 bases and J by 2 bases; unmatched bases: 6. CDR3 size: 15 residues. The CDR3 sequence: CASSRDRNPTDTQYF. The CDR3 nucleotides read TGCGCCAGCAGTCGGGACAGGAACCCCACAGATACGCAGTATTTT.

The genes are TRBV5-1 and TRBJ2-7; D is ambiguous. Germline V gene data show CDR1 as SGHRS and CDR2 as YFSETQ. Trimming shortened V by 0 bases and J by 2 bases, and 12 bases separated the two germline ends. This CDR3 comprises 15 residues. In DNA form, the CDR3 reads TGCGCCAGCAGCTTGGATCCGAGTTCTACCTACGAGCAGTACTTC. This sequence encodes CASSLDPSSTYEQYF.

The J gene is TRBJ2-7, the V gene TRBV25-1, with D perhaps TRBD1 (9 bases). The V gene lost 3 bases and the J gene lost 6 bases, with 18 bases spanning the gap. Looked up from germline, CDR1 is MGHDK and CDR2 is SYGVNS. This CDR3 is built from 15 residues. CDR3 sequence (DNA): TGTGCCAGCAGTGATAGCGGGACAGGGCACAGCGAGCAGTACTTC. Translated: CASSDSGTGHSEQYF.

The chain couples TRBV6-5 to TRBJ1-1; no reliable D call. V lost 7 bases and J lost 5, with 11 bases in between. Per germline, CDR1 MNHEY and CDR2 SVGAGI. This CDR3 contains 12 residues. This CDR3 is CASTSDGTEAFF. CDR3 DNA: TGTGCCAGCACGTCTGACGGGACTGAAGCTTTCTTT.

CDR3 protein: CASGLGQPSNYGYTF. Here the CDR3 DNA reads TGTGCTAGTGGCCTGGGACAGCCCTCTAACTATGGCTACACCTTC. This sequence joins TRBV12-5 and TRBJ1-2; 7 nucleotides line up with TRBD1. The germline CDR1 and CDR2 sequences are LGHNT and FRNRAP. V gave up 6 bases and J gave up 0 bases; unmatched junction bases: 7. The CDR3 consists of 15 residues.

The V call is TRBV18, the J call TRBJ2-2; 7 bases fit TRBD1. Germline loops: CDR1 KGHSH, CDR2 LQKENI. The length of the CDR3 is 17 residues. The V gene end was trimmed by 5 bases and the J gene end by 0 bases; junction bases not matched to a gene: 9. CDR3 sequence (DNA): TGTGCCAGCTCAAGAGGGGCGCAGGGGGCGAACACCGGGGAGCTGTTTTTT. Translating gives CASSRGAQGANTGELFF. The full variable domain, rest sourced from reference TRBV18 and TRBJ2-2, is NAGVMQNPRHLVRRRGQEARLRCSPMKGHSHVYWYRQLPEEGLKFMVYLQKENIIDESGMPKERFSAEFPKEGPSILRIQQVVRGDSAAYFCASSRGAQGANTGELFFGEGSRLTVL.

The chain carries TRBV25-1 and TRBJ1-6; D is unresolved. CDR1 and CDR2 from the germline V gene are MGHDK and SYGVNS. The CDR3 runs to 14 residues. Trimming removed 6 bases from V and 0 bases from J, with 6 bases in between. The CDR3 region is CASRRSSYNSPLHF. The CDR3 DNA is TGTGCCAGCAGACGGAGCTCCTATAATTCACCCCTCCACTTT. The whole variable domain, remainder taken from reference TRBV25-1 and TRBJ1-6, is EADIYQTPRYLVIGTGKKITLECSQTMGHDKMYWYQQDPGMELHLIHYSYGVNSTEKGDLSSESTVSRIRTEHFPLTLESARPSHTSQYLCASRRSSYNSPLHFGNGTRLTVT.

This chain joins TRBV30 and TRBJ2-1; 12 bases fit TRBD2. The CDR3 sequence is 13 residues long. Germline CDR1 GTSNPN, CDR2 SVGIG (reference sequence). V gave up 5 bases and J gave up 6 bases; unmatched junction bases: 2. CDR3 sequence reads: CAWSSGGANEQFF. The CDR3 DNA sequence: TGTGCCTGGTCTAGCGGGGGGGCCAATGAGCAGTTCTTC.

The chain uses TRBV5-1 and TRBJ1-3; the D is unclear. Germline V gene lookup returns CDR1 SGHRS and CDR2 YFSETQ. V shed 0 bases and J shed 3 bases, with 10 bases lying between them. The CDR3 is made up of 15 amino acids. The CDR3 bases are TGCGCCAGCAGCTTGGAACGAGGCGGTGGAAACACCATATATTTT. Amino acids: CASSLERGGGNTIYF.